This section outlines one T cell receptor beta chain sequence together with its context. Its target is unknown. The sample belongs to a study of CXCR3-negative and CXCR3-positive naive CD8 T cells. The libraries of TRB cDNA were constructed through 5' RACE using UMI labels. Reanalyzing the 5' RACE reads, TCRdb keeps one entry per CDR3 protein, without DNA. The repertoire table contains some 140,000 distinct CDR3 sequences. Findings and limits, study-wide: CXCR3-positive naive cells had TRB CDR3s that were more hydrophobic than CXCR3-negative naive cells had. Upon cryopreservation, CXCR3 expression partially decreased, and most assays used fresh PBMCs.

Germline V gene lookup returns CDR1 SQVTM and CDR2 ANQGSEA. This CDR3 is built from 15 residues. This receptor was identified in a human donor in good health. Some clones in this sample may be carry-over from other donors' samples. What was sequenced was naive CXCR3+ CD8+ T cells from blood. The subset is: CD45RO-CCR7+CD27+CD95- naive CD8+ T cells expressing CXCR3 (TNR3+). J is TRBJ1-1 and V is TRBV29-1; there is no DNA to check the TCRdb D call of TRBD1. This CDR3 is CSVEDPGRENTEAFF.